The 22 T cell receptor beta chains given below trace back to one sample, sequenced in a study of T cell responses to AZD1222 COVID-19 vaccine. Method: immunoSEQ multiplex PCR; TCRdb's copy keeps in-frame clones and lacks some. The sample has about 150,000 clones, roughly 92% seen once. Material: peripheral blood, obtained on day 0 of AZD1222 vaccination. Receptor source: an adult in good health.

In DNA, the CDR3 is TGTGCCAGCAGTCTTAGGACAGGGTCGAACACTGAAGCTTTCTTT. This encodes CASSLRTGSNTEAFF. The V and J genes are TRBV7-6 and TRBJ1-1, with 8 nucleotides matching TRBD1. The CDR3 is 15 amino acids. Germline loops: CDR1 SGHVS, CDR2 FNYEAQ. The V and J ends lost 6 bases and 1 base, in that order; junction bases with no gene match: 7.

This sequence joins TRBV5-1 and TRBJ2-3; a possible D gene is TRBD1 (5 bases). CDR1 and CDR2 from the germline V gene are SGHRS and YFSETQ. The CDR3 totals 14 residues. Deletions cut 6 bases from V and 6 bases from J, with 17 bases between. For the CDR3, the DNA is TGCGCCAGCACGCGCGACCAGGGCCCCGATACGCAGTATTTT. Translation gives CASTRDQGPDTQYF.

The J gene is TRBJ1-2, the V gene TRBV19; no clear D gene. Germline CDR1 is LNHDA and CDR2 is SQIVND (reference sequence). Trimming cost V 3 bases and J 2 bases, with 7 bases left between them. This CDR3 region has 13 residues. DNA of the CDR3: TGTGCCAGTAGTATGTCACTCAACTATGGCTACACCTTC. It is translated as CASSMSLNYGYTF.

The chain joins TRBV6-1 to TRBJ2-7, with 8 bases matching TRBD2. V was clipped by 3 bases and J by 3 bases; unmatched bases: 7. Germline V gene data show CDR1 as MNHNS and CDR2 as SASEGT. The CDR3 runs to 15 residues. CDR3 amino acids: CASSDATSGNYEQYF. The CDR3 DNA sequence: TGTGCCAGCAGTGACGCTACTAGCGGCAACTACGAGCAGTACTTC.

The sample holds one count of this clone. This rearrangement joins TRBV6-5 to TRBJ1-6; TRBD1 agrees at 7 bases. The CDR3 sequence is 14 residues long. Germline V CDR1 and CDR2: MNHEY, SVGAGI. J lost 7 bases, V lost 7 bases, and 7 bases had no gene match. CDR3 residues: CASTNRGANSPLHF. DNA for the CDR3: TGTGCCAGCACCAACAGGGGCGCCAATTCACCCCTCCACTTT.

The chain uses TRBV29-1 and TRBJ1-2; D not resolved. Trimming cost V 5 bases and J 1 base, with 11 bases left between them. Germline CDR1 SQVTM, CDR2 ANQGSEA. The CDR3 is 13 amino acids. The CDR3: CSVPKGGNYGYTF. The CDR3 region has the DNA TGCAGCGTTCCCAAAGGAGGTAACTATGGCTACACCTTC.

This sequence joins TRBV7-6 and TRBJ1-2; D may be TRBD1 (5 bases). This CDR3 comprises 15 residues. Germline values: CDR1 SGHVS, CDR2 FNYEAQ. Trimming left V 4 bases short and J 11 bases short, with 23 bases between. CDR3 DNA: TGTGCCAGCAGCTCAATGCCGGGACCCGGCGGTGGTTACACCTTC. It specifies CASSSMPGPGGGYTF.

This rearrangement joins TRBV4-1 to TRBJ2-5; no clear D. V lost 1 base and J 2 bases, leaving 11 bases between the germline ends. Per the germline V gene, CDR1 is MGHRA and CDR2 is YSYEKL. CDR3 length: 15 amino acids. The CDR3: CASSQVWSRQETQYF. The CDR3 DNA is TGCGCCAGCAGCCAAGTGTGGAGCAGGCAAGAGACCCAGTACTTC.

The gene calls are TRBV11-2 and TRBJ2-6; maybe TRBD1 (5 bases). Trimming cost V 1 base and J 2 bases, with 6 bases left between them. Germline loops: CDR1 SGHAT, CDR2 FQNNGV. This CDR3 has 15 amino acids. CDR3 DNA sequence: TGTGCCAGCAGCTTAGCAGGGACTGGGGCCAACGTCCTGACTTTC. Translating it yields CASSLAGTGANVLTF.

This chain connects TRBV30 to TRBJ2-7; D is ambiguous. The ends were cut back, 0 bases at V and 3 bases at J, with 3 bases in the middle. The CDR3 is made up of 11 amino acids. Germline CDR1 is GTSNPN and CDR2 is SVGIG (reference sequence). This chain's CDR3 is CAWSVLYEQYF. CDR3 nucleotide sequence: TGTGCCTGGAGTGTTCTCTACGAGCAGTACTTC.

The rearrangement joins TRBV2 to TRBJ2-1; the D gene is possibly TRBD1 (6 bases). The germline V and J ends were trimmed by 2 bases and 12 bases, with 11 bases remaining between them. The CDR3 has 12 residues. Germline V gene data show CDR1 as SNHLY and CDR2 as FYNNEI. CDR3 amino acids: CASSERGLPQFF. The CDR3, as DNA: TGTGCCAGCAGTGAAAGGGGGTTACCGCAGTTCTTC.

There are a few counts of this clone. The V call is TRBV5-1, the J call TRBJ1-2; 7 nucleotides agree with TRBD1. Trimming took 4 bases from V and 3 from J; bases not matched to a gene: 3. The CDR3 spans 13 residues. Per the germline V gene, CDR1 is SGHRS and CDR2 is YFSETQ. In DNA, the CDR3 is TGCGCCAGCAGCGTTGGGACAGACTATGGCTACACCTTC. Translating gives CASSVGTDYGYTF.

This chain connects TRBV19 to TRBJ1-3; D gene uncertain. The germline gives CDR1 LNHDA, CDR2 SQIVND (reference sequence). V lost 10 bases and J 1 base, leaving 14 bases between the germline ends. The CDR3 extends over 14 amino acids. The CDR3 here is CATSGLLSGNTIYF. For the CDR3, the DNA is TGTGCCACCTCGGGCCTCCTTTCTGGAAACACCATATATTTT.

V is TRBV6-5 and J is TRBJ1-1, with D perhaps matching TRBD1 (6 bases). Germline CDR1 reads MNHEY; CDR2 reads SVGAGI. The CDR3 loop spans 12 amino acids. The V end lost 6 bases, the J end lost 6 bases, and 11 bases lay between the germline ends. The CDR3 spells CASRHHRAEAFF. CDR3 in DNA: TGTGCCAGCAGACATCACAGGGCTGAAGCTTTCTTT.

The J gene is TRBJ1-4, the V gene TRBV7-9; TRBD1 agrees at 9 bases. V shed 3 bases, J shed 4 bases, and the junction held 6 bases outside the gene matches. The CDR3 is 16 residues long. Germline V gives CDR1 SEHNR, CDR2 FQNEAQ (reference sequence). CDR3 sequence reads: CASSFQGQGVNEKLFF. DNA of the CDR3: TGTGCCAGCAGCTTCCAGGGACAGGGAGTTAATGAAAAACTGTTTTTT.

This chain connects TRBV29-1 to TRBJ1-2; 11 bases map to TRBD1. The ends lost 4 bases at V and 5 bases at J; junction bases unmatched: 9. Germline V lookup: CDR1 SQVTM, CDR2 ANQGSEA. CDR3 length: 15 residues. Here the CDR3 reads CSVVGQGVFSYGYTF. The CDR3 DNA follows: TGCAGCGTTGTGGGACAGGGGGTTTTCAGTTATGGCTACACCTTC.

V and J are TRBV2 and TRBJ1-3; D not resolved. The CDR3 extends over 15 amino acids. V was cut by 2 bases and J by 0 bases, with 8 bases left in between. The germline V gene encodes CDR1 SNHLY and CDR2 FYNNEI. CDR3 nucleotides: TGTGCCAGCAGTGAATTAGGCCCCTCTGGAAACACCATATATTTT. It yields the protein CASSELGPSGNTIYF.

This rearrangement joins TRBV11-3 to TRBJ1-5; D ambiguous. Germline-derived CDR1 and CDR2 are SGHNT and YENEEA. Trimming removed 1 base at V and 6 bases at J, with 16 bases between. The CDR3 has 16 residues. CDR3 sequence: CASSLVSRWMGQPQHF. The CDR3, as DNA: TGTGCCAGCAGCTTAGTTTCCAGGTGGATGGGTCAGCCCCAGCATTTT.

This sequence joins TRBV27 and TRBJ2-1; 7 positions agree with TRBD1. J gave up 7 bases and V 7 bases, and 22 bases lay outside the gene matches. This CDR3 has 18 amino acids. Germline loops: CDR1 MNHEY, CDR2 SMNVEV (reference sequence). Here the CDR3 DNA reads TGTGCCAGCACCCGACAGGGCCACACCCCAGTAGCGAGAAATGAGCAGTTCTTC. Translation: CASTRQGHTPVARNEQFF.

This chain links TRBV7-9 with TRBJ1-1; TRBD1 might be the D (5 bases). The CDR3 sequence is 16 residues long. Per the germline V gene, CDR1 is SEHNR and CDR2 is FQNEAQ (reference sequence). Trimming pared 5 bases from V and 1 base from J, leaving 17 bases between. The CDR3 DNA sequence: TGTGCCAGCAGCCCACCCCCGGGACGGGGGAACACTGAAGCTTTCTTT. Its translation: CASSPPPGRGNTEAFF.

This chain links TRBV30 with TRBJ1-4; TRBD1 aligns across 10 bases. V was pared by 3 bases and J by 6 bases, with 4 bases of the junction left unmatched. Germline CDR1 and CDR2: GTSNPN and SVGIG (reference sequence). The CDR3 extends over 14 amino acids. CDR3 DNA: TGTGCCTGGAGCGTCGGGACAGGGGATGAAAAACTGTTTTTT. It encodes CAWSVGTGDEKLFF.

J is TRBJ1-5 and V is TRBV3-1 (or the pseudogene TRBV3-2), with unresolved D. The CDR3 loop spans 13 amino acids. V was clipped by 6 bases and J by 0 bases, with 6 bases between them. CDR1 and CDR2 from the germline V gene are LGHDT and YNNKEL (reference sequence). CDR3 coding DNA: TGTGCCAGCAGTAGTCATAGCAATCAGCCCCAGCATTTT. It yields the protein CASSSHSNQPQHF.